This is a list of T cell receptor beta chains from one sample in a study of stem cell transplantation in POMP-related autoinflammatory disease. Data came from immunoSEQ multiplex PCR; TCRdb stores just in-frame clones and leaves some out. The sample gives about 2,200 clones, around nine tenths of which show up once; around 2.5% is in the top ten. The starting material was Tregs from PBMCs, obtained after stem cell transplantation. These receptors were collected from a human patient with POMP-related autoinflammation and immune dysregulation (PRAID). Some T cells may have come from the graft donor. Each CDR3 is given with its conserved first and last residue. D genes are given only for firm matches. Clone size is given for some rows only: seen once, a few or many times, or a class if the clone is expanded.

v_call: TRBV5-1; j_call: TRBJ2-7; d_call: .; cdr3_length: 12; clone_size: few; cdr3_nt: TGCGCCAGCAGCTTCGACTACTACGAGCAGTACTTC; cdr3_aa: CASSFDYYEQYF
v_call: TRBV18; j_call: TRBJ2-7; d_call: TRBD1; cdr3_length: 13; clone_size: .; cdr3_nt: TGTGCCAGCTCACCTGGGACAGGGAGAGAGCAGTACTTC; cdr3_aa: CASSPGTGREQYF
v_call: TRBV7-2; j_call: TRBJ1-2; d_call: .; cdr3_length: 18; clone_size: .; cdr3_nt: TGTGCCAGCAGCTTATCTAATTCCCCGAGGCAGGGGCGCTATGGCTACACCTTC; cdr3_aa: CASSLSNSPRQGRYGYTF
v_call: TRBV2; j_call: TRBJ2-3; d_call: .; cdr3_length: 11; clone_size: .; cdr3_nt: TGTGCCAGCAGGGTGCAGGATACGCAGTATTTT; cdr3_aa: CASRVQDTQYF
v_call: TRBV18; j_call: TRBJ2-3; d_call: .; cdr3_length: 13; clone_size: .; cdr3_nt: TGTGCCAGCTCACCTGGGACACCAGATACGCAGTATTTT; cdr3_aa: CASSPGTPDTQYF
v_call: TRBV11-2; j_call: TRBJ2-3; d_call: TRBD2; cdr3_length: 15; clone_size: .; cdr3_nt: TGTGCCAGCAGCTTAGGAGCGGGGTACACTTATACGCAGTATTTT; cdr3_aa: CASSLGAGYTYTQYF
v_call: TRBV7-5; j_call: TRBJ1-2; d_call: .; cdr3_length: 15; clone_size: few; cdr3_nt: TGTGTCAGAAGCTTAGTTAAGGGGCCCAACTATGGCTACACCTTC; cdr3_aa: CVRSLVKGPNYGYTF
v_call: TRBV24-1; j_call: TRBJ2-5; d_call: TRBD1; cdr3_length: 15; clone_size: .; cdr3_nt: TGTGCCACCAGTGATCCGCCGACAGGGCAAGAGACCCAGTACTTC; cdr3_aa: CATSDPPTGQETQYF
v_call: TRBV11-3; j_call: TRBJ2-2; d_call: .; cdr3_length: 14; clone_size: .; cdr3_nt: TGTGCCAGCAGCTTATACAGCTACACCGGGGAGCTGTTTTTT; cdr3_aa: CASSLYSYTGELFF
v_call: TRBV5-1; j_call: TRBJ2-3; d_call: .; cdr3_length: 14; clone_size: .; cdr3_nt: TGCGCCAGCAGCTTTTGGTGGGGCACAGATACGCAGTATTTT; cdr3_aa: CASSFWWGTDTQYF
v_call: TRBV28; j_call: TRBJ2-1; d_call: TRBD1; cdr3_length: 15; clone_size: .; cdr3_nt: TGTGCCAGCAGTCCAGGGGGCAGCTCCTACAATGAGCAGTTCTTC; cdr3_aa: CASSPGGSSYNEQFF
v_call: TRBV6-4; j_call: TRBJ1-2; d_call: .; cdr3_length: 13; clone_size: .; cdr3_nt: TGTGCCAGCGCTATCGAAGGGTCTGCCGGCTACACCTTC; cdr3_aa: CASAIEGSAGYTF
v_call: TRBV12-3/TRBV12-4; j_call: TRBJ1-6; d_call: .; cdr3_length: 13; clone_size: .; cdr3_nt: TGTGCCAGCAGTTTAGGCAGTCATTCACCCCTCCACTTT; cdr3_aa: CASSLGSHSPLHF
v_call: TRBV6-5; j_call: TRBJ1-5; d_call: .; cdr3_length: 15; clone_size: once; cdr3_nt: TGTGCCAGCAGATCACAAATGGCGGGCAATCAGCCCCAGCATTTT; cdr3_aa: CASRSQMAGNQPQHF
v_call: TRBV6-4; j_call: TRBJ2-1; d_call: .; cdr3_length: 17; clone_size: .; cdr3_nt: TGTGCCAGCAGTGCCCCTCCTAGCGCAAGCTCCTACAATGAGCAGTTCTTC; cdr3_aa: CASSAPPSASSYNEQFF
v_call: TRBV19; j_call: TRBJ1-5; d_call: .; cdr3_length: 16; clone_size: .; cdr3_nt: TGTGCCAGTAGTGATAGAGGGTACGGAATAAATCAGCCCCAGCATTTT; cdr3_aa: CASSDRGYGINQPQHF
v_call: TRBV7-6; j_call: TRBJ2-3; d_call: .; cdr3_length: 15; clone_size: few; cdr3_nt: TGTGCCAGCAGCTTAGCCTTTGGCCCCACAGATACGCAGTATTTT; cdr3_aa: CASSLAFGPTDTQYF